This TCR beta chain was recovered during a study of cytomegalovirus exposure and HLA in healthy donors. PCR employed 60 Vbeta and 13 Jbeta primers. Sequenced by immunoSEQ multiplex PCR; TCRdb stores in-frame clones only, minus some. This table holds around 95,000 clones, over 75% found once. This TCR was sampled from a female donor in good health and CMV-seropositive. Sequencing was carried out using PBMCs.

The CDR3 spells CASGLPGVSYEQYF. The CDR3 DNA sequence: TGTGCTAGTGGTTTGCCCGGGGTCTCCTACGAGCAGTACTTC. This chain uses TRBV12-5 with TRBJ2-7, with TRBD2 as a possible D gene (5 bases). Trimming shortened V by 2 bases and J by 0 bases, and 8 bases separated the two germline ends. The germline V gene encodes CDR1 LGHNT and CDR2 FRNRAP. The CDR3 runs 14 residues.